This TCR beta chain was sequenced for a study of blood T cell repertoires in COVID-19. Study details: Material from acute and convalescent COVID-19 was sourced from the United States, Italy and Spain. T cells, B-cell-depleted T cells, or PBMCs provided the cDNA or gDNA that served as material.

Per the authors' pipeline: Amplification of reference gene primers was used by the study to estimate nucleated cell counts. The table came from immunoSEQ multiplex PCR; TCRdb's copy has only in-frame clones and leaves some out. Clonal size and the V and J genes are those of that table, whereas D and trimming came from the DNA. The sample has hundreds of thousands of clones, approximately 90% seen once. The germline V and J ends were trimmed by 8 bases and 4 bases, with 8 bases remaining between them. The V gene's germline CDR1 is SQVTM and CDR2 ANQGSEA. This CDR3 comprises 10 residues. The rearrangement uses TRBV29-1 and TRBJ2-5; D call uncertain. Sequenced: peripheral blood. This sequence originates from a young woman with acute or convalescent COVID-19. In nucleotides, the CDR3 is TGCAGCCCCCCATCAGAGACCCAGTACTTC. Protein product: CSPPSETQYF.